A selection of T cell receptor beta chains follows, all from one sample in a study of T cell responses to AZD1222 COVID-19 vaccine. Repertoires were generated with immunoSEQ multiplex PCR, while TCRdb's copy carries only in-frame clones and drops some. Among around 150,000 clones, around 90% were seen once, and the ten largest hold 3.2%. The sequenced sample was peripheral blood, obtained 28 days after the second AZD1222 dose. The receptor source for this set is an adult who received the AZD1222 COVID-19 vaccine. Both conserved end residues are part of each CDR3. Each record gives: V gene, J gene, D gene, clone size, CDR3 length, CDR3 DNA, CDR3 protein. The D gene is left open where the match is weak. Expanded clones are given a class, and other clones once, few, many or no size at all.

>TRBV3-1/TRBV3-2|TRBJ2-5|NA|NA|13
TGTGCCAGCAGCAAACTACTCGAAGAGACCCAGTACTTC
CASSKLLEETQYF
>TRBV29-1|TRBJ2-3|TRBD1|NA|14
TGCAGCATCGCCGGGACAGGGATCACAGATACGCAGTATTTT
CSIAGTGITDTQYF
>TRBV14|TRBJ1-2|NA|NA|12
TGTGCCAGCAGCCAAGTTAGTAATGGCTACACCTTC
CASSQVSNGYTF
>TRBV10-3|TRBJ1-5|TRBD1|NA|15
TGTGCCATCAGAGCGGACAGGGGGCCGAATCAGCCCCAGCATTTT
CAIRADRGPNQPQHF
>TRBV2|TRBJ1-2|NA|few|13
TGTGCCAGCAGTGCTTCAGGCAACTATGGCTACACCTTC
CASSASGNYGYTF
>TRBV2|TRBJ2-7|TRBD2|NA|15
TGTGCCAGCGAGGCTAGCGGGAGGGCCCGAAACGAGCAGTACTTC
CASEASGRARNEQYF
>TRBV4-2|TRBJ1-2|NA|NA|15
TGTGCCAGCAGCCAAGATGTGAGGGACGTGTATGGCTACACCTTC
CASSQDVRDVYGYTF
>TRBV27|TRBJ2-2|NA|NA|14
TGTGCCAGCAGAACCGACAGTGACACCGGGGAGCTGTTTTTT
CASRTDSDTGELFF
>TRBV15|TRBJ2-1|NA|NA|14
TGTGCCACCAGCATCCGAGCCGGGACAAGTGAGCAGTTCTTC
CATSIRAGTSEQFF
>TRBV9|TRBJ1-2|NA|NA|18
TGTGCCAGCAGCGTCGATCTCACGACAGTCTCCGGCGGCTATGGCTACACCTTC
CASSVDLTTVSGGYGYTF
>TRBV11-2|TRBJ2-7|TRBD2|NA|15
TGTGCCAGCAGCCCCCCGGGACTAGTCAGTTCCGAGCAGTACTTC
CASSPPGLVSSEQYF
>TRBV5-6|TRBJ2-7|NA|NA|12
TGTGCCAGCAGCCGACTAGCCTACGAGCAGTACTTC
CASSRLAYEQYF
>TRBV2|TRBJ1-1|NA|NA|14
TGTGCCAGCAGTGATGGACATACGAACACTGAAGCTTTCTTT
CASSDGHTNTEAFF
>TRBV7-9|TRBJ1-2|NA|few|15
TGTGCCAGCAGCTTAGGGGACGGCTTGAGGTATGGCTACACCTTC
CASSLGDGLRYGYTF
>TRBV6-1|TRBJ1-4|NA|NA|16
TGTGCCAGCAGTGAATCGGTCGGGGCAACTAATGAAAAACTGTTTTTT
CASSESVGATNEKLFF
>TRBV18|TRBJ1-1|NA|NA|16
TGTGCCAGCTCACCAGGCTTTACACTCTCGAACACTGAAGCTTTCTTT
CASSPGFTLSNTEAFF
>TRBV5-1|TRBJ2-7|NA|NA|15
TGCGCCAGCAGCCCGTCGGCACTGATCTCCTACGAGCAGTACTTC
CASSPSALISYEQYF